This T cell receptor (beta chain) originates from a study of response to subunit inactivated influenza vaccine. Study-level findings and limits: Authors suggested few new T cells are recruited by each seasonal influenza vaccination.

A single record per CDR3 protein comes from TCRdb applying MiXCR to the RT-PCR reads. The data contain about 700,000 distinct CDR3 sequences, about 15% of them singletons. The CDR3 loop spans 17 amino acids. V was shortened by 2 bases and J by 1 base, with 12 bases between the two germline ends. Germline V CDR1 and CDR2: SGHTA, FQGTGA. This clonotype was observed a few times. Its specificity is unknown. Source: PBMCs from blood, taken 14 to 15 days before vaccination. The chain uses TRBV7-3 and TRBJ2-6; no definite D call. This clonotype was sampled from a man in his fifties or sixties who received an inactivated influenza vaccine. The DNA of the CDR3 is TGTGCCAGCAGCTTAGGGGTCAGTTTGTCTGGGGCCAACGTCCTGACTTTC. Its protein product is CASSLGVSLSGANVLTF.